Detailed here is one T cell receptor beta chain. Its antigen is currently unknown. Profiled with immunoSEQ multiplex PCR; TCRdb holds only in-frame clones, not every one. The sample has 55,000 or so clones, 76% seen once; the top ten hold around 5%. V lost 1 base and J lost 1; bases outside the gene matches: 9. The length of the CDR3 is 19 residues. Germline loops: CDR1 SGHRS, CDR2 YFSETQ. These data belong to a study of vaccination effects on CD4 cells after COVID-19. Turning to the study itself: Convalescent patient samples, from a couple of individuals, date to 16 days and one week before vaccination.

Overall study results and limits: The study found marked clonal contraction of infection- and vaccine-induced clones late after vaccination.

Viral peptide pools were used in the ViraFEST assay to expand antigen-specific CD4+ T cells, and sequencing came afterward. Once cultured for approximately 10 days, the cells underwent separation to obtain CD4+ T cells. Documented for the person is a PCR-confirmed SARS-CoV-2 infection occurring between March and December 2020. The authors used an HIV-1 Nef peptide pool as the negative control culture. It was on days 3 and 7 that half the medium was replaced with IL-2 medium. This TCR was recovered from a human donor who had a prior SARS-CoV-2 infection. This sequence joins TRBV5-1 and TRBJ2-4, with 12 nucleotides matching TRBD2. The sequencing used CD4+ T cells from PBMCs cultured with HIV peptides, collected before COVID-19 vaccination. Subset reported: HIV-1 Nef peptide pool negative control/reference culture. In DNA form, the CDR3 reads TGCGCCAGCAGCTTGCAGGCTAGCGGGAGGGCCTGGGCCAAAAACATTCAGTACTTC. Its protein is CASSLQASGRAWAKNIQYF.